This entry lists 26 T cell receptor beta chains sequenced from one sample in a study of T-cell reconstitution after alpha-beta-depleted transplantation in children. The library targeted TCRbeta and was prepared with unique molecular identifiers. TCRdb re-analysed the PCR reads in MiXCR, keeping a single row per CDR3 protein. The sample gives hundreds of thousands of distinct CDR3 sequences, 15% to 20% of which show up once; around 0.96% is in the top ten. Sequencing used PBMCs from the stem cell graft donor, obtained from the stem cell graft. These receptors originate from a human donor who donated a stem cell graft to a child with acute myeloid leukemia.

This clonotype was counted at least ten times. The chain uses TRBV20-1 and TRBJ2-7, with D unresolved. CDR1 DFQATT and CDR2 SNEGSKA come from the germline V gene (reference sequence). Trimming removed 2 bases from V and 1 base from J, with 30 bases in between. The CDR3 is made up of 20 amino acids. CDR3 bases: TGCAGTGCTAGACCTATCACCGGGCCCAATTCCCGGACGCTATCCTACGAGCAGTACTTC. Protein: CSARPITGPNSRTLSYEQYF.

This clonotype came up many times. The J gene is TRBJ2-1, the V gene TRBV20-1; TRBD2 matches at 10 bases. Germline CDR1 reads DFQATT; CDR2 reads SNEGSKA (reference sequence). Trimming took 7 bases from V and 7 from J; bases not matched to a gene: 1. The CDR3 length is 11 residues. CDR3 nucleotides: TGCAGTGAACTAGCGGGGAATGAGCAGTTCTTC. Its translation is CSELAGNEQFF.

This clonotype appeared many times. This chain uses TRBV24-1 with TRBJ2-3; TRBD2 aligns across 9 bases. CDR1 and CDR2 (germline): KGHDR, SFDVKD. This CDR3 region has 16 residues. V dropped 6 bases and J dropped 3; count of bases not matched to a gene: 9. DNA of the CDR3: TGTGCCACCAGTCGCGGGAGGGGGGGCTTTACAGATACGCAGTATTTT. This encodes CATSRGRGGFTDTQYF.

The chain combines TRBV5-5 with TRBJ2-1; 7 bases are a match to TRBD1. J lost 4 bases, V lost 2 bases, and 15 bases had no gene match. The CDR3 sequence is 18 residues long. Germline V gene data show CDR1 as SGHKS and CDR2 as YYEKEE (reference sequence). CDR3 coding DNA: TGTGCCAGCAGCTTATATGGAACCCCCCGGGACAGTTACAATGAGCAGTTCTTC. It encodes CASSLYGTPRDSYNEQFF.

This clonotype was found a few times. The V gene is TRBV4-3, the J gene TRBJ2-1, with D perhaps given as TRBD1 or TRBD2 (5 bases each). Per germline, CDR1 LGHNA and CDR2 YSLEER. This CDR3 comprises 13 residues. V was cut by 3 bases and J by 9 bases, with 12 bases left in between. The CDR3 DNA sequence: TGCGCCAGCAGCCATCAGGGAGCGGTTGAGCAGTTCTTC. Translated: CASSHQGAVEQFF.

There are a few counts of this clonotype. The chain is built from TRBV7-2 and TRBJ2-3; TRBD2 aligns across 10 bases. The junction had 5 bases not matched to a gene; V was cut back by 4 bases and J by 4 bases. This CDR3 region has 15 residues. CDR1 and CDR2 (germline): SGHTA, FQGNSA. CDR3 sequence: CASSSSGGGADTQYF. DNA of the CDR3: TGTGCCAGCAGCTCCAGCGGGGGGGGCGCAGATACGCAGTATTTT.

This clonotype appeared many times. The rearrangement uses TRBV15 and TRBJ1-1, with D unclear. The germline V gene has CDR1 LNHNV and CDR2 YYDKDF (reference sequence). The ends were cut back, 0 bases at V and 2 bases at J, with 10 bases in the middle. This CDR3 is 15 amino acids long. The CDR3 here is CATSRDRPRNTEAFF. DNA of the CDR3: TGTGCCACCAGCAGAGATCGGCCACGAAACACTGAAGCTTTCTTT. The full variable domain, in which reference TRBV15 and TRBJ1-1 provide the parts outside the CDR3, is DAMVIQNPRYQVTQFGKPVTLSCSQTLNHNVMYWYQQKSSQAPKLLFHYYDKDFNNEADTPDNFQSRRPNTSFCFLDIRSPGLGDTAMYLCATSRDRPRNTEAFFGQGTRLTVV.

This clonotype was seen at least ten times. V and J are TRBV20-1 and TRBJ2-1; no definite D call. CDR3 length: 11 amino acids. Germline V CDR1 and CDR2: DFQATT, SNEGSKA (reference sequence). Between the trimmed V and J ends, which lost 4 bases and 8 bases, there was a span of 9 bases. The chain's CDR3 is CSATSLDEQFF. The CDR3 DNA is TGCAGTGCTACCTCCTTGGATGAGCAGTTCTTC.

In this sample, this clonotype turned up a few times. This chain joins TRBV7-3 and TRBJ1-1; D is undetermined. CDR1 SGHTA and CDR2 FQGTGA come from the germline V gene. Trimming removed 1 base from V and 8 bases from J, with 17 bases in between. The CDR3 covers 15 residues. The CDR3 sequence: CASSLMRNGRDEAFF. As DNA, the CDR3 is TGTGCCAGCAGCTTAATGCGTAACGGGAGAGACGAAGCTTTCTTT. Supplemented by reference TRBV7-3 and TRBJ1-1, the full variable domain reads GAGVSQTPSNKVTEKGKYVELRCDPISGHTALYWYRQSLGQGPEFLIYFQGTGAADDSGLPNDRFFAVRPEGSVSTLKIQRTERGDSAVYLCASSLMRNGRDEAFFGQGTRLTVV.

This clonotype was seen repeatedly, ten times or more. V gene TRBV10-3 combines with J gene TRBJ1-5; tentatively, D is TRBD1 (5 bases). CDR1 is ENHRY, CDR2 SYGVKD, per germline. The CDR3 runs 13 residues. Trimming took 4 bases from V and 5 from J, leaving 9 bases between them. Here the CDR3 reads CAISVEGHQPQHF. The CDR3 coding sequence is TGTGCCATCAGTGTAGAGGGGCATCAGCCCCAGCATTTT.

This clonotype was recorded once. Here the CDR3 DNA reads TGTGCCAGCAGAGCCGTACAGTGGGTTAAGACAGATACGCAGTATTTT. Translated, it gives CASRAVQWVKTDTQYF. This chain links TRBV7-9 with TRBJ2-3, with D unresolved. V was clipped by 6 bases and J by 3 bases, with 19 bases between them. Per the germline V gene, CDR1 is SEHNR and CDR2 is FQNEAQ (reference sequence). This CDR3 contains 16 residues.

This clonotype was counted only a few times. The chain couples TRBV7-2 to TRBJ1-1; no clear D. The V end lost 5 bases, the J end lost 10 bases, and 17 bases lay between the germline ends. The CDR3 contains 13 residues. CDR1 and CDR2 from the germline V gene are SGHTA and FQGNSA. CDR3 protein: CASSPRPELGAFF. In nucleotides, the CDR3 is TGTGCCAGCAGCCCGCGGCCCGAGCTTGGAGCTTTCTTT.

This clonotype was picked up a small number of times. The gene calls are TRBV5-8 and TRBJ1-2, with TRBD1 as a possible D gene (5 bases). There are 14 residues in the CDR3. Trimming removed 1 base at V and 4 bases at J, with 11 bases between. The germline V gene encodes CDR1 SGHTS and CDR2 YDEGEE. CDR3 DNA sequence: TGTGCCAGCAGCTTGAGTACAGGTCTCTATGGCTACACCTTC. Translation: CASSLSTGLYGYTF.

The genes are TRBV20-1 and TRBJ1-2, with D unresolved. This CDR3 has 14 residues. V was trimmed by 4 bases and J by 4 bases, leaving 16 bases between them. Germline V gene lookup returns CDR1 DFQATT and CDR2 SNEGSKA (reference sequence). The CDR3 nucleotides read TGCAGTGCTAAAAGCACCCGGGCCTCCTATGGCTACACCTTC. Its translation: CSAKSTRASYGYTF.

This clonotype was counted ten times or more. This chain uses TRBV20-1 with TRBJ1-2, with D possibly being TRBD1 (6 bases). V lost 8 bases to trimming and J lost 0 bases, with 16 bases between them. The CDR3 spans 14 residues. CDR1 is DFQATT, CDR2 SNEGSKA, per germline (reference sequence). The CDR3 region is CSLGQKGTNYGYTF. CDR3 nucleotides: TGCAGTCTAGGACAGAAGGGAACTAACTATGGCTACACCTTC.

Notes on this clonotype: A much larger clone is a single base away; this may be a read error. The rearrangement joins TRBV12-3 or TRBV12-4 to TRBJ1-2; no reliable D call. The CDR3 runs 16 residues. The germline V and J ends were trimmed by 6 bases and 2 bases, with 19 bases remaining between them. The CDR3 sequence is CASSHGVVVKNYGYTF. DNA of the CDR3: TGTGCCAGCAGCCACGGAGTTGTGGTAAAGAACTATGGCTACACCTTC.

The chain recombines TRBV7-9 with TRBJ1-6; 8 bases fit TRBD1. The CDR3 has 15 amino acids. V lost 5 bases, J lost 10 bases, and 10 bases stayed unmatched. The germline CDR1 and CDR2 sequences are SEHNR and FQNEAQ (reference sequence). Here the CDR3 DNA reads TGTGCCAGCAGCACTACAGGGGGTCGGTGGTCACCCCTCCACTTT. This sequence encodes CASSTTGGRWSPLHF. Using reference TRBV7-9 and TRBJ1-6 for the parts outside the CDR3, the full variable domain is DTGVSQNPRHKITKRGQNVTFRCDPISEHNRLYWYRQTLGQGPEFLTYFQNEAQLEKSRLLSDRFSAERPKGSFSTLEIQRTEQGDSAMYLCASSTTGGRWSPLHFGNGTRLTVT.

This clonotype has ten or more counts. The rearrangement links TRBV7-9 to TRBJ1-3; D is unclear. V was shortened by 5 bases and J by 0 bases, with 2 bases between the two germline ends. The CDR3 is 12 residues long. In germline, CDR1 is SEHNR, CDR2 FQNEAQ (reference sequence). The CDR3 coding sequence is TGTGCCAGCAGCCCCTCTGGAAACACCATATATTTT. This codes for CASSPSGNTIYF.

The sample holds many counts of this clonotype. The rearrangement links TRBV5-6 to TRBJ2-7, with 10 bases that match TRBD2. The CDR3 sequence is 14 residues long. CDR1 SGHDT and CDR2 YYEEEE come from the germline V gene. Unmatched junction bases numbered 5, after V lost 5 bases and J lost 3 bases. The CDR3 is CASRSAGGSYEQYV. The CDR3 nucleotides read TGTGCCAGCAGATCAGCGGGGGGGAGCTACGAGCAGTACGTC.

The chain combines TRBV7-2 with TRBJ2-5; D is undetermined. Germline CDR1 reads SGHTA; CDR2 reads FQGNSA. The CDR3 is 12 residues long. Trimming took off 2 bases at V and 5 bases at J, with 6 bases between the two ends. CDR3 DNA: TGTGCCAGCAGCTTATCGTTGGAGACCCAGTACTTC. This encodes CASSLSLETQYF.

This clonotype was seen ten or more times. This chain uses TRBV12-3 or TRBV12-4 with TRBJ1-6, with 7 bases lining up with TRBD1. This CDR3 contains 14 residues. V was clipped by 8 bases and J by 10 bases; unmatched bases: 11. CDR3 residues: CASSRTGAYSPLHF. CDR3 in DNA: TGTGCCAGCTCCCGTACAGGGGCTTACTCACCCCTCCACTTT.

J is TRBJ1-2 and V is TRBV12-3 or TRBV12-4; 7 bases align to TRBD1. The CDR3 is 14 amino acids. V trimming: 6 bases; J trimming: 5 bases; junction bases outside the gene matches: 9. Here the CDR3 reads CASSYDRVGYGYTF. In DNA, the CDR3 is TGTGCCAGCAGCTATGACAGGGTAGGTTATGGCTACACCTTC.

This clonotype was observed many times. The chain links TRBV20-1 to TRBJ2-1; the match to TRBD1 covers 8 bases. The CDR3 length is 14 residues. CDR1 is DFQATT and CDR2 is SNEGSKA in the germline V gene (reference sequence). The V and J ends lost 5 bases and 8 bases, in that order; junction bases with no gene match: 11. CDR3 protein: CSAFFYQDRDEQFF. The CDR3 DNA sequence: TGCAGTGCTTTCTTCTATCAGGACAGGGATGAGCAGTTCTTC.

CDR3 in DNA: TGTGCCAGCAGTTTAGTGTCGGGGGGGCCGTCTAATGAAAAACTGTTTTTT. Protein sequence: CASSLVSGGPSNEKLFF. The rearrangement links TRBV12-3 or TRBV12-4 to TRBJ1-4; D possibly corresponds to TRBD1 (6 bases). V was trimmed by 1 base and J by 3 bases, leaving 15 bases between them. This CDR3 is 17 amino acids long.

Concerning this clonotype itself: A much larger clone is a single base away; this may be a read error. The genes are TRBV20-1 and TRBJ1-2; D remains ambiguous. This CDR3 has 15 residues. Germline loops: CDR1 DFQATT, CDR2 SNEGSKA (reference sequence). The chain's CDR3 is CCARILQESNYGYTF. The CDR3 bases are TGCTGTGCTAGAATATTGCAGGAGAGTAACTATGGCTACACCTTC.

The V call is TRBV13, the J call TRBJ1-1, with 9 bases matching TRBD1. V lost 5 bases, J lost 5 bases, and 6 bases stayed unmatched. This CDR3 comprises 14 residues. In germline, CDR1 is PRHDT, CDR2 FYEKMQ (reference sequence). The CDR3 spells CASSNGDRVTEAFF. In nucleotides, the CDR3 is TGTGCCAGCAGCAACGGGGACAGGGTAACTGAAGCTTTCTTT. Full variable domain (rest looked up from reference TRBV13 and TRBJ1-1): AAGVIQSPRHLIKEKRETATLKCYPIPRHDTVYWYQQGPGQDPQFLISFYEKMQSDKGSIPDRFSAQQFSDYHSELNMSSLELGDSALYFCASSNGDRVTEAFFGQGTRLTVV.